This T cell receptor (beta chain) was recovered during a study of T cell changes during pregnancy in multiple sclerosis. This CDR3 contains 15 residues. Trimming removed 6 bases from V and 0 bases from J, with 12 bases in between. The germline V gene has CDR1 SGHTA and CDR2 FQGNSA. Profiled with immunoSEQ multiplex PCR; TCRdb holds only in-frame clones, not every one. This sample has 50,000 to 70,000 clones, with approximately 92% found just once. This specimen was peripheral blood, taken in the first trimester of pregnancy. This rearrangement joins TRBV7-2 to TRBJ2-1, with D hard to call. The TCR originated in a female donor with multiple sclerosis, enrolled in a pregnancy study. The CDR3 sequence: CASRPGWSSYNEQFF. The DNA of the CDR3 is TGTGCCAGCAGACCCGGGTGGAGCTCCTACAATGAGCAGTTCTTC.